The present T cell receptor beta chain was sequenced within a study of Tregs in tolerant kidney transplant recipients. Libraries were prepared by immunoSEQ multiplex PCR; TCRdb keeps only in-frame clonotypes and omits some of them. The table for this sample gives 25,000 to 40,000 clones. Mixed chimerism was transient after nonmyeloablative marrow transplants from related graft donors. The CDR3 consists of 15 residues. Germline CDR1 LGHNA, CDR2 YNFKEQ. V shed 3 bases, J shed 1 base, and the junction held 2 bases outside the gene matches. To note about this clone: The CDR3 extends 3 residues past the end of the read, so its final part is completed from the germline J gene.

Sequenced material: CD4+ T cells from blood (PBMCs), taken 24 months after the transplant. The chain links TRBV4-2 to TRBJ1-4; 7 positions agree with TRBD1. The receptor comes from a human patient who received a combined kidney and bone marrow transplant. A share of the T cells may be of graft donor origin. The CDR3 loop is CASSHYRGTNEKLFF. CDR3 bases read: TGTGCCAGCAGCCATTACAGGGGAACTAATGAAAAA.